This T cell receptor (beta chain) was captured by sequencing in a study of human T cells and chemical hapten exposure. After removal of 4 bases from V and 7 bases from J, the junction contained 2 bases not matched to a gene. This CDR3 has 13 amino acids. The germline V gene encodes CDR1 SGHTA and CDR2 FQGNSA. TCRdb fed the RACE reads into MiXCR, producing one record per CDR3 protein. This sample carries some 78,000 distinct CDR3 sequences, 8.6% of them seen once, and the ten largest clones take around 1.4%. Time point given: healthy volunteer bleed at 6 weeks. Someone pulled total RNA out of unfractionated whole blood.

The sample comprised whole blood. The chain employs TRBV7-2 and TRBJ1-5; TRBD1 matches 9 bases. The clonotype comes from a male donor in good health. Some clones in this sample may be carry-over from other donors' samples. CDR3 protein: CASSWDRDQPQHF. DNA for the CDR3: TGTGCCAGCAGCTGGGACAGGGACCAGCCCCAGCATTTT. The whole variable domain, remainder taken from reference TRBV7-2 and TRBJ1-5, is GAGVSQSPSNKVTEKGKDVELRCDPISGHTALYWYRQSLGQGLEFLIYFQGNSAPDKSGLPSDRFSAERTGGSVSTLTIQRTQQEDSAVYLCASSWDRDQPQHFGDGTRLSIL.